This entry features one TCR beta chain sequence. What this receptor recognizes is not known. No per-base quality is available; no much larger clone lies one base away. The CDR3 regions of human TCRbeta chains were subjected to immunosequencing. The original pipeline was this. Repertoire TCRs were matched against a reference library of SARS-CoV-2-specific TCRs generated with the MIRA antigen-specificity platform. Breadth meant the fraction of unique TCRs that were SARS-CoV-2-associated, whereas depth meant the fraction of total T cells that were SARS-CoV-2-associated. Each spike-specific TCR was assigned to its reactive spike region and to a CD4 or CD8 class using the MIRA data. Log10-transformed breadth and depth values were compared by one-way ANOVA with Sidak's multiple comparisons tests. TCRdb took over this immuneACCESS table, retaining in-frame rearrangements with V and J assigned. Such tables are incomplete; in checked studies, under half of the missing clones stem from an unresolved V gene, and the remainder is unexplained. V, J and clone size are those of that table, while D and trimming were read from the DNA. A total of some 130,000 clones appear in this sample, around 90% of them only once. The ten biggest clones cover 5.5% to 7% of the sample.

The CDR3, cysteine through phenylalanine, is 11 amino acids long. The entry retains the CDR3 DNA only, 33 bases that are in frame from base 1. V lost 2 bases and J lost 7 bases; the stretch between them is 8 bases long. CDR1 and CDR2, looked up from the germline V gene (reference sequence), are GTSNPN and SVGIG. The sample comes from a study of T cell responses to AZD1222 COVID-19 vaccine (dated by TCRdb to 2020 to 2022). In terms of the full investigation: AZD1222 recipients with second doses at about 4 weeks or about 12 weeks were pooled, because spike-specific TCR depth and breadth did not differ between schedules. Trial participants were enrolled into age subgroups of 18-55, 56-69 and 70-plus years, which contained about 150, 27 and 61 TCR-sequenced participants, respectively. A total of just over 230 trial participants underwent TCR sequencing, of whom some 210 received two doses of AZD1222 and around 25 received two doses of the MenACWY control vaccine. General study outcomes and caveats: Because no day 14 peak-response samples were available, repertoires were characterized only after the peak T cell response. The 56-69-year group was small, and its depth increase did not reach significance, likely because of low power. Most participants were white British and females outnumbered males, and the authors suggested that clonal diversity may have been underestimated. Only 5 to 7 AZD1222 recipients were SARS-CoV-2 seropositive at baseline, limiting conclusions about previously exposed vaccinees. CD4 TCRs associated with the vaccine covered the entire spike protein, and the dominant responses were in regions 160-218 and 743-854. A significant rise in spike-specific TCR breadth and depth was observed after two AZD1222 doses relative to day 0 and relative to MenACWY recipients. Nearly half of unique spike-specific TCRs reportedly recognized epitopes outside regions mutated in the B.1.351 and B.1.1.7 variants.

Sample time point, as interpreted from the label and publication: baseline before first vaccination. Vaccinee samples were obtained from the UK trials COV001 and COV002, which included a single-blind randomized controlled phase 2/3 trial of AZD1222 (ChAdOx1 nCoV-19) in healthy adults. For TCRbeta chain sequencing, PBMC samples from trial participants were taken at day 0 and at day 28 after the second dose. The source was peripheral blood, collected on day 0 of AZD1222 vaccination. The chain is encoded by TRBV30 joined to TRBJ1-2; the D gene cannot be resolved reliably. The source of this sequence is an adult in good health. The DNA reads TGTGCCTGGAGTATGGGTAGTGGCTACACCTTC. Protein translation: CAWSMGSGYTF.